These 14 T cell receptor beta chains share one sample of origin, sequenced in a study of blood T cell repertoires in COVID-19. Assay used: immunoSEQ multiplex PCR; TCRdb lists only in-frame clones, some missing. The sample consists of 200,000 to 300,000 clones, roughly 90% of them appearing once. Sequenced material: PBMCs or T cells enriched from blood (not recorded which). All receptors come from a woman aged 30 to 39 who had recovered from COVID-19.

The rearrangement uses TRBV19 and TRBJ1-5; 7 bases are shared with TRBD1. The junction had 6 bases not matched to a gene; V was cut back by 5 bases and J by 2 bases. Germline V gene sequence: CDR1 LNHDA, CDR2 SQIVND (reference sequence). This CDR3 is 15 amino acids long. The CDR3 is CASSLGGQGNQPQHF. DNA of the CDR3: TGTGCCAGTAGTCTAGGTGGACAGGGCAATCAGCCCCAGCATTTT.

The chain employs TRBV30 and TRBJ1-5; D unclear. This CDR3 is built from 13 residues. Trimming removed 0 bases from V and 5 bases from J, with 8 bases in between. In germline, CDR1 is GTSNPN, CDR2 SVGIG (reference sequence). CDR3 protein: CAWSVGGHQPQHF. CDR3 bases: TGTGCCTGGAGTGTCGGAGGACATCAGCCCCAGCATTTT.

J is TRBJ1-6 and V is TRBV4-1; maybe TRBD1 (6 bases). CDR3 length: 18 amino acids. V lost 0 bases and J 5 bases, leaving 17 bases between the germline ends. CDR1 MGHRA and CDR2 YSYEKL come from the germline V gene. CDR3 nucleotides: TGCGCCAGCAGCCAAGATGGGGGCGGGCCGGTTAATAATTCACCCCTCCACTTT. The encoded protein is CASSQDGGGPVNNSPLHF.

In DNA form, the CDR3 reads TGTGCCAGCAGTCCCTTCAGGAAGAACACTGAAGCTTTCTTT. It specifies CASSPFRKNTEAFF. The chain combines TRBV6-2 or TRBV6-3 with TRBJ1-1; D is uncertain. CDR3 length: 14 residues. CDR1 is MNHEY and CDR2 is SVGEGT in the germline V gene. Between the trimmed V and J ends, which lost 5 bases and 1 base, there was a span of 11 bases.

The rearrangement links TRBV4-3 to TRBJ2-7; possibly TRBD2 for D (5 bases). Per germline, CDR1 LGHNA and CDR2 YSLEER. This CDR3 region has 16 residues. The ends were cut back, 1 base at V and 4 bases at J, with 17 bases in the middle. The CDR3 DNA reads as TGCGCCAGCAGCCAAGGGATTCCAAAGGGAGCGTACGAGCAGTACTTC. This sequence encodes CASSQGIPKGAYEQYF.

CDR3 bases: TGTGCCAGCACCGAGCGGGAGAACACCGGGGAGCTGTTTTTT. Amino acids: CASTERENTGELFF. The chain combines TRBV3-1 (or the pseudogene TRBV3-2) with TRBJ2-2; 7 nucleotides agree with TRBD2. J was trimmed by 1 base and V by 7 bases; bases with no gene match: 3. The CDR3 has 14 amino acids. Looked up from germline, CDR1 is LGHDT and CDR2 is YNNKEL (reference sequence).

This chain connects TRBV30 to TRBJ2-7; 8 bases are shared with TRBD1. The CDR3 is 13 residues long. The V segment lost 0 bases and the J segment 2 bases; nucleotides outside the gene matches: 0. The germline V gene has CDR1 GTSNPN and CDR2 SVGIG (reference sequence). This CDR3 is CAWSVQGAYEQYF. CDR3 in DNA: TGTGCCTGGAGTGTACAGGGGGCCTACGAGCAGTACTTC.

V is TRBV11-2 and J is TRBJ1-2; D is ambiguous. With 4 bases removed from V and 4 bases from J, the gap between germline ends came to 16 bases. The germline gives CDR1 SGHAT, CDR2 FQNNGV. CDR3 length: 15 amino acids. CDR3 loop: CASSYGTGGFYGYTF. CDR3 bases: TGTGCCAGCAGCTACGGAACCGGCGGCTTCTATGGCTACACCTTC.

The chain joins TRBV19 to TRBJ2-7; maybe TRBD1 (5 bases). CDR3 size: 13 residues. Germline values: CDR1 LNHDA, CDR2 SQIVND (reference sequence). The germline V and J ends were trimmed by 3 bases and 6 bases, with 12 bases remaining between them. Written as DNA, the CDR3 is TGTGCCAGTAGTATTTCAGGGTTACGCGAGCAGTACTTC. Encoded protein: CASSISGLREQYF.

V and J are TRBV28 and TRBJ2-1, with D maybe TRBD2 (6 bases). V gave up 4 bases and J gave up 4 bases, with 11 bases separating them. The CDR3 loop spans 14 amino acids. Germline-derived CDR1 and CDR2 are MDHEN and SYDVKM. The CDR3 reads CASSWGLGYNEQFF. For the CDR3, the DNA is TGTGCCAGCAGTTGGGGACTCGGGTACAATGAGCAGTTCTTC.

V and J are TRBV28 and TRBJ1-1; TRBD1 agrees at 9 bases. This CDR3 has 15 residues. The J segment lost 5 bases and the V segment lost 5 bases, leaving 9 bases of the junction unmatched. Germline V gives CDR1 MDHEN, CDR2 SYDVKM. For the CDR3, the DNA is TGTGCCAGCAGTCCGGGGGACAGGGAGGCAACTGAAGCTTTCTTT. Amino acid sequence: CASSPGDREATEAFF.

CDR3 protein: CAISGDSQETQYF. The CDR3, as DNA: TGTGCCATCAGTGGGGACAGTCAAGAGACCCAGTACTTC. This rearrangement joins TRBV10-3 to TRBJ2-5; 7 nucleotides align to TRBD1. In germline, CDR1 is ENHRY, CDR2 SYGVKD. V dropped 4 bases and J dropped 2; count of bases not matched to a gene: 1. This CDR3 has 13 amino acids.

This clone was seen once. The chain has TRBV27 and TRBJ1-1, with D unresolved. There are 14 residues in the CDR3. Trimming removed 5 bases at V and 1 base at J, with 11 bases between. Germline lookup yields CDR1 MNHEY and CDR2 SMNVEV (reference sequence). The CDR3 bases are TGTGCCAGCAGTCCCCAGGCCGGGAACACTGAAGCTTTCTTT. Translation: CASSPQAGNTEAFF.

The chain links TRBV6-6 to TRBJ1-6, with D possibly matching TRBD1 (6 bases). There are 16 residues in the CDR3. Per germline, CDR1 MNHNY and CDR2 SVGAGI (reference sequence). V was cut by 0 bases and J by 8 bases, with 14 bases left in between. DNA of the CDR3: TGTGCCAGCAGTTACTCGAATAGGGGGAGGGATTCACCCCTCCACTTT. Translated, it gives CASSYSNRGRDSPLHF.